One and the same sample provided the 15 T cell receptor beta chains below, sequenced in a study of neurological immune-mediated disorders. Time point defined: longitudinal time-point 2. A single record per CDR3 protein comes from TCRdb applying MiXCR to the 5' RACE reads. The sample lists more than 55,000 distinct CDR3 sequences, roughly 9.8% occurring once. Sequencing was carried out using PBMCs. Receptors were obtained from a man between 25 and 39 years old in good health.

This clonotype was observed at least ten times. The chain uses TRBV7-2 and TRBJ2-4; D could derive from TRBD1 or TRBD2 (5 bases each). Trimming left V 0 bases short and J 7 bases short, with 10 bases between. The germline V gene encodes CDR1 SGHTA and CDR2 FQGNSA. CDR3 length: 14 residues. The CDR3 coding sequence is TGTGCCAGCAGCTTAGCCGGGGCCCCGAACATTCAGTACTTC. It encodes CASSLAGAPNIQYF.

At least ten counts were recorded for this clonotype. The chain has TRBV20-1 and TRBJ2-5; weak D call: TRBD2 (5 bases). This CDR3 is 13 amino acids long. Trimming left V 0 bases short and J 5 bases short, with 10 bases between. Germline V CDR1 and CDR2: DFQATT, SNEGSKA (reference sequence). CDR3 DNA: TGCAGTGCTAGAGATCTAGCTGGGGAGACCCAGTACTTC. Translation: CSARDLAGETQYF.

This clonotype occurred many times. The V gene is TRBV20-1, the J gene TRBJ2-7; D is unclear. With 1 base removed from V and 0 bases from J, the gap between germline ends came to 10 bases. This CDR3 contains 14 residues. The germline V gene has CDR1 DFQATT and CDR2 SNEGSKA (reference sequence). Here the CDR3 reads CSARGNGYSYEQYF. The CDR3 nucleotides read TGCAGTGCTAGAGGAAATGGCTACTCCTACGAGCAGTACTTC.

Ten or more counts support this clonotype. The V call is TRBV9, the J call TRBJ1-5; D is unclear. Germline loops: CDR1 SGDLS, CDR2 YYNGEE. V shed 1 base and J shed 4 bases, with 9 bases lying between them. The CDR3 is 14 amino acids. CDR3 nucleotide sequence: TGTGCCAGCAGCGTATTCGGAGAGAATCAGCCCCAGCATTTT. This translates into CASSVFGENQPQHF.

This clonotype showed up many times. The chain couples TRBV15 to TRBJ2-6; D is uncertain. This CDR3 spans 16 amino acids. Germline V gives CDR1 LNHNV, CDR2 YYDKDF (reference sequence). V lost 3 bases and J lost 4, with 13 bases in between. CDR3: CATSSVDNPGANVLTF. The CDR3 DNA reads TGTGCCACCAGCAGTGTTGACAACCCCGGGGCCAACGTCCTGACTTTC.

Turning to this clonotype: It may be a read error: a sequence one base away is much more abundant. The chain is built from TRBV20-1 and TRBJ2-5, with D possibly being TRBD2 (5 bases). The CDR3 has 16 amino acids. Looked up from germline, CDR1 is DFQATT and CDR2 is SNEGSKA (reference sequence). The CDR3 is CSTRDFYQSEGETQYF. The CDR3 nucleotides read TGCAGTACTAGAGATTTTTATCAGTCCGAGGGAGAGACCCAGTACTTC.

This clonotype was counted ten times or more. The chain has TRBV29-1 and TRBJ2-2, with 8 bases that match TRBD1. Germline lookup yields CDR1 SQVTM and CDR2 ANQGSEA. The CDR3 contains 13 residues. V trimming: 7 bases; J trimming: 4 bases; junction bases outside the gene matches: 5. CDR3 bases: TGCAGCGCTCGGACAGGGAGCACCGGGGAGCTGTTTTTT. Translating it yields CSARTGSTGELFF.

At least ten counts were recorded for this clonotype. The chain recombines TRBV18 with TRBJ2-3, with D unresolved. The V end was cut by 2 bases, the J end by 0 bases, with 6 bases between. The germline gives CDR1 KGHSH, CDR2 LQKENI. This CDR3 is 14 amino acids long. The chain's CDR3 is CASSPMGSTDTQYF. DNA for the CDR3: TGTGCCAGCTCACCAATGGGTAGCACAGATACGCAGTATTTT.

This clonotype was recorded many times. This sequence joins TRBV2 and TRBJ1-5; 9 bases align to TRBD1. CDR3 length: 17 amino acids. V lost 5 bases and J lost 2; bases outside the gene matches: 10. CDR1 SNHLY and CDR2 FYNNEI come from the germline V gene. CDR3 sequence (DNA): TGTGCCAGCAGTTCCCCCCGTCGGACAGGGGGCAATCAGCCCCAGCATTTT. Translated, it gives CASSSPRRTGGNQPQHF.

Ten or more counts support this clonotype. J is TRBJ2-3 and V is TRBV6-5; 8 bases line up with TRBD2. The CDR3 totals 17 residues. Germline CDR1 and CDR2: MNHEY and SVGAGI. Trimming removed 6 bases from V and 4 bases from J; junction bases left unmatched: 15. This chain's CDR3 is CASSPTRAGVNADTQYF. In DNA form, the CDR3 reads TGTGCCAGCAGCCCAACCAGAGCGGGAGTTAACGCAGATACGCAGTATTTT.

This clonotype appeared many times. The genes are TRBV29-1 and TRBJ2-7, with 8 bases matching TRBD1. The CDR3 length is 12 residues. V gave up 5 bases and J gave up 3 bases; unmatched junction bases: 3. In germline, CDR1 is SQVTM, CDR2 ANQGSEA. CDR3 loop: CSVQQGVYEQYF. The CDR3 DNA reads TGCAGCGTTCAACAGGGGGTCTACGAGCAGTACTTC.

This chain uses TRBV5-6 with TRBJ1-2; tentative D call: TRBD1 (6 bases). The CDR3 is 13 amino acids. In germline, CDR1 is SGHDT, CDR2 YYEEEE. The V gene lost 4 bases and the J gene lost 8 bases, with 15 bases spanning the gap. The CDR3 DNA is TGTGCCAGCAGCCCAACAGGGAGTGACGGCTACACCTTC. As protein: CASSPTGSDGYTF. Supplemented by reference TRBV5-6 and TRBJ1-2, the full variable domain reads DAGVTQSPTHLIKTRGQQVTLRCSPKSGHDTVSWYQQALGQGPQFIFQYYEEEERQRGNFPDRFSGHQFPNYSSELNVNALLLGDSALYLCASSPTGSDGYTFGSGTRLTVV.

This clonotype came up many times. J is TRBJ2-1 and V is TRBV12-3 or TRBV12-4, with a possible D match to TRBD2 (7 bases). Between the trimmed V and J ends, which lost 5 bases and 6 bases, there was a span of 17 bases. The CDR3 is 15 residues long. The CDR3 DNA reads as TGTGCCAGCAGTGTGGGGCGGGGGCCTTTCAATGAGCAGTTCTTC. Protein product: CASSVGRGPFNEQFF.

This clonotype was recorded at least ten times. The chain combines TRBV20-1 with TRBJ1-2; D unresolved. CDR1 and CDR2 from the germline V gene are DFQATT and SNEGSKA (reference sequence). Trimming shortened V by 2 bases and J by 3 bases, and 13 bases separated the two germline ends. This CDR3 spans 14 amino acids. The CDR3 DNA reads TGCAGTGCTAGATCGGGTGTGGAAGACTATGGCTACACCTTC. Protein product: CSARSGVEDYGYTF.

This clonotype was observed a few times. The gene calls are TRBV11-2 and TRBJ2-3; TRBD2 might be the D (5 bases). Germline V gene lookup returns CDR1 SGHAT and CDR2 FQNNGV. The CDR3 consists of 15 residues. Trimming took 4 bases from V and 0 from J, leaving 11 bases between them. CDR3 bases: TGTGCCAGCAGCTCTCTGAGGGAGAGCACAGATACGCAGTATTTT. Translating it yields CASSSLRESTDTQYF.